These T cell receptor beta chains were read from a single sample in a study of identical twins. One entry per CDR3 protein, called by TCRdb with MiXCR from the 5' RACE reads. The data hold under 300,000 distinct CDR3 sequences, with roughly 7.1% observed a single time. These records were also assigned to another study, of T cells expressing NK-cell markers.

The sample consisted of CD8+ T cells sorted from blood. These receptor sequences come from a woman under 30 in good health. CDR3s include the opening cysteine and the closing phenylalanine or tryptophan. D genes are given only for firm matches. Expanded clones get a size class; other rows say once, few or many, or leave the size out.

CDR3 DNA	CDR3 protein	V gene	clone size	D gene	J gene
TGTGCCAGCAGCTTGGGAATTGTGGTAGCGATCACCTACGAGCAGTACTTC	CASSLGIVVAITYEQYF	TRBV5-6	NA	NA	TRBJ2-7
TGTGCCAGCAGCCGGGGGAACCCAGATACGCAGTATTTT	CASSRGNPDTQYF	TRBV5-6	many	NA	TRBJ2-3
TGTGCCAGCAGTGATAGTCATGAGCAGTTCTTC	CASSDSHEQFF	TRBV6-5	few	NA	TRBJ2-1
TGTGCCAGCCTGGGACGGGACACCGGGGAGCTGTTTTTT	CASLGRDTGELFF	TRBV7-2	many	NA	TRBJ2-2
TGCAGTGCTAGAAACACCTTCAGTGAGACCCAGTACTTC	CSARNTFSETQYF	TRBV20-1	few	NA	TRBJ2-5
TGTGCCAGCAGAGGACAGAACAATGAGCAGTTCTTC	CASRGQNNEQFF	TRBV7-9	NA	NA	TRBJ2-1
TGTGCCAGCATCCCGGTGAGGAACGAGCAGTACTTC	CASIPVRNEQYF	TRBV12-3/TRBV12-4	many	NA	TRBJ2-7
TGTGCCAGCAGCTTAACTGGACAGGCCTACGAGCAGTACTTC	CASSLTGQAYEQYF	TRBV7-9	many	TRBD1	TRBJ2-7
TGCAGTGCTAGTGTAGCGGGAGGCTTCTACGAGCAGTACTTC	CSASVAGGFYEQYF	TRBV20-1	many	TRBD2	TRBJ2-7
TGTGCCAGCAGTCCCACGGCGGGGGGGCCCTACTGGGAGCTGTTTTTT	CASSPTAGGPYWELFF	TRBV12-3/TRBV12-4	many	TRBD2	TRBJ2-2
TGTGCCAGCAGCTGGTCTGGGGAGCTGTTTTTT	CASSWSGELFF	TRBV7-8	many	NA	TRBJ2-2
TGTGCCAGCAGTCCCCCAGGGGGCGATGGCTACACCTTC	CASSPPGGDGYTF	TRBV12-3/TRBV12-4	many	TRBD1	TRBJ1-2
TGTGCCAGCAGTTCGGAGGACTCCTACAATGAGCAGTTCTTC	CASSSEDSYNEQFF	TRBV27	NA	NA	TRBJ2-1
TGTGCCAGCAGTTTCCTAGCGGGAAACGGGGTGGCAGATACGCAGTATTTT	CASSFLAGNGVADTQYF	TRBV27	few	TRBD2	TRBJ2-3
TGTGCCAGTTCAATGGGACAGGGACGTACCTACGAGCAGTACTTC	CASSMGQGRTYEQYF	TRBV19	once	TRBD1	TRBJ2-7
TGTGCCAGCAGCTTGTGGGGGAGTAGCACAGATACGCAGTATTTT	CASSLWGSSTDTQYF	TRBV5-6	NA	NA	TRBJ2-3
TGTGCCAGCAGCGCGACTTTTTCGAGCTCCTACAATGAGCAGTTCTTC	CASSATFSSSYNEQFF	TRBV9	few	NA	TRBJ2-1
TGTGCCAGCACTCCGGACGGTAGCTCCTACAATGAGCAGTTCTTC	CASTPDGSSYNEQFF	TRBV6-2/TRBV6-3	NA	NA	TRBJ2-1
TGTGCCAGCAGCTTAGTAACGGTCGGGCATGAGCAGTTCTTC	CASSLVTVGHEQFF	TRBV11-2	NA	NA	TRBJ2-1
TGTGCCACCAGCTTCAGAACGGGACTAGAGGGTAATGAGCAGTTCTTC	CATSFRTGLEGNEQFF	TRBV15	NA	TRBD2	TRBJ2-1
TGTGCCAGCAGCCCTCCCCCCGGGCATGAGCAGTTCTTC	CASSPPPGHEQFF	TRBV7-9	NA	NA	TRBJ2-1
TGCGCCAGCAGCTTCACGTTGGGACACGGGGGAGACGAGCAGTACTTC	CASSFTLGHGGDEQYF	TRBV5-1	NA	NA	TRBJ2-7
TGTGCCAGCAGTCCGGGACAGGGAAATGAGCAGTTCTTC	CASSPGQGNEQFF	TRBV6-1	many	TRBD1	TRBJ2-1
TGTGCCAGCGGCCCCCGGGACGTATACGAGCAGTACTTC	CASGPRDVYEQYF	TRBV4-2	NA	NA	TRBJ2-7
TGCAGCGTTGTCTCCTATGGCTACACCTTC	CSVVSYGYTF	TRBV29-1	many	NA	TRBJ1-2
TGTGCCAGCAGGTTAGCCGGGGTTAACACTGAAGCTTTCTTT	CASRLAGVNTEAFF	TRBV5-8	NA	NA	TRBJ1-1
TGTGCCAGCGCCGAGACGGGACTAGTATACGAGCAGTACTTC	CASAETGLVYEQYF	TRBV18	many	TRBD2	TRBJ2-7
TGTGCCAGCAGCTTGGTTGGGAAGAGCAACACTGAAGCTTTCTTT	CASSLVGKSNTEAFF	TRBV5-6	few	NA	TRBJ1-1
TGTGCCAGCAGTGGCCGGAGGACAGGTACTGTCGAGCAGTACTTC	CASSGRRTGTVEQYF	TRBV2	NA	TRBD1	TRBJ2-7
TGTGCCAGCAGCTTAGCCGCGGTAGCGGGAGCAAAAGGGGAGACCCAGTACTTC	CASSLAAVAGAKGETQYF	TRBV11-1	many	TRBD2	TRBJ2-5
TGTGCCAGCATTGAACAATGGGGGCGGAACGAGCAGTTCTTC	CASIEQWGRNEQFF	TRBV27	NA	NA	TRBJ2-1
TGTGCCAGCAGTTACTCTGGGGAACTTTACGAGCAGTACTTC	CASSYSGELYEQYF	TRBV6-5	few	NA	TRBJ2-7
TGTGCCAGCAGCGCAACCAGGGATAAAGGCTACACCTTC	CASSATRDKGYTF	TRBV7-6	few	NA	TRBJ1-2
TGTGCCAGCAGCCCGATCGTAGACCACACAGATACGCAGTATTTT	CASSPIVDHTDTQYF	TRBV14	few	NA	TRBJ2-3
TGTGCCATCAGTGACTCTGGGGGGATAGCCAAAAACATTCAGTACTTC	CAISDSGGIAKNIQYF	TRBV10-3	few	NA	TRBJ2-4
TGCGCCAGCAGCCCAGTGGTGGACAGGGGGCAGTTTGGAGAGACCCAGTACTTC	CASSPVVDRGQFGETQYF	TRBV5-1	many	TRBD1	TRBJ2-5
TGTGCCAGCAGCCCGGGACAGGGAAGGAATGAGCAGTTCTTC	CASSPGQGRNEQFF	TRBV3-1	many	TRBD1	TRBJ2-1
TGTGCCAGCAGCCAAGTTGGAACAGTTAGCTATGGCTACACCTTC	CASSQVGTVSYGYTF	TRBV14	few	NA	TRBJ1-2
TGCAGTGCTAACCCCGGGGGGCCTGATAGGTACTTC	CSANPGGPDRYF	TRBV20-1	NA	NA	TRBJ2-7
TGCGCCAGCAGCCCCGGAGGGGGGCTTGAAGCTTTCTTT	CASSPGGGLEAFF	TRBV4-1	NA	NA	TRBJ1-1
TGCGCCAGCAGCCAAGGAGCGGGGAACACTGAAGCTTTCTTT	CASSQGAGNTEAFF	TRBV4-1	NA	NA	TRBJ1-1
TGTGCCAGCAGCCCTGGACTAGCGGGCCGAAACATTCAGTACTTC	CASSPGLAGRNIQYF	TRBV3-1	NA	TRBD2	TRBJ2-4
TGTGCCAGCAGCCAAACAGCGGGAGATACCTACAATGAGCAGTTCTTC	CASSQTAGDTYNEQFF	TRBV14	many	TRBD2	TRBJ2-1
TGTGCCAGCAGGGGAGAGACAGGGCCCCTCTCTGGGGCCAACGTCCTGACTTTC	CASRGETGPLSGANVLTF	TRBV2	NA	TRBD1	TRBJ2-6